This T cell receptor (beta chain) was obtained from a study of Ad26.COV2.S vaccination and SARS-CoV-2 variants. Findings and caveats of the study: Recipients of vaccine and of placebo showed similar breadth of their non-spike TCR repertoires. Total T cell responses, in the TCR breadth and depth analyses, may have been underestimated.

Note on this clone: Its specificity is unknown.

Trimming left V 3 bases short and J 0 bases short, with 12 bases between. In germline, CDR1 is LNHDA, CDR2 SQIVND (reference sequence). The CDR3 loop spans 16 amino acids. Noted treatment: over 15 received Ad26.COV2.S at low or high dose, single or two shots; five or six received placebo; per-sample allocation not given. Collection of the samples took place on day 63 after the first injection of vaccine or placebo. TCRdb's copy holds only in-frame clones and misses some; the assay was immunoSEQ multiplex PCR. The data show approximately 460,000 clones, around 89% seen once. The chain carries TRBV19 and TRBJ1-5, with D tentatively TRBD1 (6 bases). Sequencing was performed on peripheral blood, taken in a trial of Ad26.COV2.S vaccine versus placebo. This TCR derives from a person aged 18-60 years who received the Ad26.COV2.S COVID-19 vaccine or a placebo. The CDR3 DNA sequence: TGTGCCAGTAGTATGGGGGGGCGGTATAGCAATCAGCCCCAGCATTTT. Its translation is CASSMGGRYSNQPQHF. The full variable domain, completed using reference TRBV19 and TRBJ1-5, is DGGITQSPKYLFRKEGQNVTLSCEQNLNHDAMYWYRQDPGQGLRLIYYSQIVNDFQKGDIAEGYSVSREKKESFPLTVTSAQKNPTAFYLCASSMGGRYSNQPQHFGDGTRLSIL.